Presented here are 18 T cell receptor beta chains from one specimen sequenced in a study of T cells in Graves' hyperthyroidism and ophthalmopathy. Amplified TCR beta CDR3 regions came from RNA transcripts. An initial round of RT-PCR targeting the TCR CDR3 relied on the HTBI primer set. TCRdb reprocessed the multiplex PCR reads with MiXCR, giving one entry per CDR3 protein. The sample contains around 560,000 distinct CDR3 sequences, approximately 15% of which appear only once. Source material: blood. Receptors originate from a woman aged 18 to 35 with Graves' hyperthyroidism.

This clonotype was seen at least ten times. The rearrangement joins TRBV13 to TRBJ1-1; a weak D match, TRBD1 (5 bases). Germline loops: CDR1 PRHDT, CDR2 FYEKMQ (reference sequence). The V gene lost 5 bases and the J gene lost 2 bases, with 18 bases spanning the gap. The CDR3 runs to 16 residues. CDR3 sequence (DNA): TGTGCCAGCAGCGTCCGGGGGGTGGGACTTAACACTGAAGCTTTCTTT. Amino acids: CASSVRGVGLNTEAFF.

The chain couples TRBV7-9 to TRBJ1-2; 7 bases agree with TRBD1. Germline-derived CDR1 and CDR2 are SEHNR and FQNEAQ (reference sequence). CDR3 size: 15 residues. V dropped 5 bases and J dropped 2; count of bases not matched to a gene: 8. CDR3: CASSPLGQSNYGYTF. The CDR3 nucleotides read TGTGCCAGCAGCCCACTGGGACAGTCCAACTATGGCTACACCTTC.

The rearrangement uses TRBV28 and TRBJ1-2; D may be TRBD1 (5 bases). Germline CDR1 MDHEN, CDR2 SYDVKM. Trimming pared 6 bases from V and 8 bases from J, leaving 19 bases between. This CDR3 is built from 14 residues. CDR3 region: CASSPIAGLRGYTF. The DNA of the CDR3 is TGTGCCAGCAGCCCCATCGCAGGGTTGCGGGGCTACACCTTC.

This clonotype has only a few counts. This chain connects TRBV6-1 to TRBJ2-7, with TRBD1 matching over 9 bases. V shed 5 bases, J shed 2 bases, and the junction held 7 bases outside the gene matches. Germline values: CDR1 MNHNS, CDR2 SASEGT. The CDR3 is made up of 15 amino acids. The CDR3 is CASSFGTGRAYEQYF. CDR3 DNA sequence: TGTGCCAGCAGTTTTGGGACAGGGCGGGCCTACGAGCAGTACTTC.

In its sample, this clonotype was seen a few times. CDR3 DNA: TGTGCCAGCAGCTTAGGGTGGGGGGGGGGGAGGGATGAGCAGTTCTTC. This encodes CASSLGWGGGRDEQFF. J is TRBJ2-1 and V is TRBV7-2; the match to TRBD2 covers 7 bases. The CDR3 runs 16 residues. Trimming took 1 base from V and 8 from J; bases not matched to a gene: 11. Germline V gene sequence: CDR1 SGHTA, CDR2 FQGNSA.

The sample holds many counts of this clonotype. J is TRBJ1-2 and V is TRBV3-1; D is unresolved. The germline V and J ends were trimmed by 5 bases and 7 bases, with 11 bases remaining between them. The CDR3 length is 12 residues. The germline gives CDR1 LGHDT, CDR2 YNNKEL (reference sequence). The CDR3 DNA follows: TGTGCCAGCAGCTCACCTCAAGGTGGCTACACCTTC. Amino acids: CASSSPQGGYTF.

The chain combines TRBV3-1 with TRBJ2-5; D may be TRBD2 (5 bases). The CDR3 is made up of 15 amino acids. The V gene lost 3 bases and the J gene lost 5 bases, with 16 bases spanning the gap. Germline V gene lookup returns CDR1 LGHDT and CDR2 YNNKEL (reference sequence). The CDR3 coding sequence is TGTGCCAGCAGCCAGGGTGCCGGGAACGGGGAGACCCAGTACTTC. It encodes CASSQGAGNGETQYF.

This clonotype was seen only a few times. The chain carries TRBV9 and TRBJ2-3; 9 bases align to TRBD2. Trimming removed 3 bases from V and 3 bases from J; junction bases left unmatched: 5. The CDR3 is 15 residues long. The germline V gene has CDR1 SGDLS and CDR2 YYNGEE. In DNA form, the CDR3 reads TGTGCCAGCAGCGGATTAGCGGGGGCGACAGATACGCAGTATTTT. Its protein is CASSGLAGATDTQYF.

In DNA form, the CDR3 reads TGTGCCACCAGCAGACAAGGCTACGAGCAGTACTTC. Protein: CATSRQGYEQYF. This chain joins TRBV15 and TRBJ2-7; the D is unclear. The V end was cut by 2 bases, the J end by 3 bases, with 5 bases between. CDR1 LNHNV and CDR2 YYDKDF come from the germline V gene (reference sequence). The CDR3 is 12 residues long.

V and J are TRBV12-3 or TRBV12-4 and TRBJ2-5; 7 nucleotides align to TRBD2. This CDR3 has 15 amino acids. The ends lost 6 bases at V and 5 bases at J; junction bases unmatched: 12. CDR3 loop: CASSPRRERRETQYF. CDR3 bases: TGTGCCAGCAGCCCCCGGCGGGAGAGGAGGGAGACCCAGTACTTC.

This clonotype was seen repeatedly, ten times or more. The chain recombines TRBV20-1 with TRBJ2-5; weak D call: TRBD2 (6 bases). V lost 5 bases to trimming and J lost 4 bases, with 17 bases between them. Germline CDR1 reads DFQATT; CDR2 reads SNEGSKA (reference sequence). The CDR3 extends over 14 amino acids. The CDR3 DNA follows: TGCAGTGCTCCCCCCAGCGGGTGGGGAGAGACCCAGTACTTC. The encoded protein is CSAPPSGWGETQYF.

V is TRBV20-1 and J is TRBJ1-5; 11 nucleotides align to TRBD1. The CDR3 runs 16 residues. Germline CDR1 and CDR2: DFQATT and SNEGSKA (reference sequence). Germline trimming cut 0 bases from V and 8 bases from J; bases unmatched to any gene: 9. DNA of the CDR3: TGCAGTGCTAGAGATTCCGGGACAGGGGGTTTGGAGCCCCAGCATTTT. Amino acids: CSARDSGTGGLEPQHF.

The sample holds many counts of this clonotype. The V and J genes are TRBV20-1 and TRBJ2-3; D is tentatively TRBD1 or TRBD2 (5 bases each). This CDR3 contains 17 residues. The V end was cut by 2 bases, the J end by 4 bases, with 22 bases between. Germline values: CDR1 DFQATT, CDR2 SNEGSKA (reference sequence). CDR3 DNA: TGCAGTGCTAGATGGTTCGTGGGGGACCAAGCGGCAGATACGCAGTATTTT. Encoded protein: CSARWFVGDQAADTQYF.

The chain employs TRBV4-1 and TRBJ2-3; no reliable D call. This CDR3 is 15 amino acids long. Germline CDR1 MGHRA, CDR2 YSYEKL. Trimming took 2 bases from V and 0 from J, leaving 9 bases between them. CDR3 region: CASSQLRGSTDTQYF. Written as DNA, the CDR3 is TGCGCCAGCAGCCAACTCCGTGGCAGCACAGATACGCAGTATTTT.

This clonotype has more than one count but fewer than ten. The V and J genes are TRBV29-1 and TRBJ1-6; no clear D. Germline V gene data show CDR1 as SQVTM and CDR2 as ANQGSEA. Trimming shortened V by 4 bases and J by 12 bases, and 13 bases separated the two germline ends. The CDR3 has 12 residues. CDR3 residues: CSVGEEGGPLHF. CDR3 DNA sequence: TGCAGCGTTGGCGAGGAGGGAGGACCCCTCCACTTT.

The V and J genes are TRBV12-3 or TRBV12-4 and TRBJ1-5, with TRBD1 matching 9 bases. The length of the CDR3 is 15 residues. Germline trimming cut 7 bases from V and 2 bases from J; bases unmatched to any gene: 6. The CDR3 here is CASTRTGAGNQPQHF. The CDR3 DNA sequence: TGTGCCAGCACCCGGACAGGGGCGGGCAATCAGCCCCAGCATTTT.

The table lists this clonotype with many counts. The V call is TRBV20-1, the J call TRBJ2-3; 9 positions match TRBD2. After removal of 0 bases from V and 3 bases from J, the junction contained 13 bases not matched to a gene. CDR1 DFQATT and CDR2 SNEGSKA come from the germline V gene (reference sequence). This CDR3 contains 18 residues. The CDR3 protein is CSARDYGALAGPTDTQYF. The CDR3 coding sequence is TGCAGTGCTAGAGATTATGGGGCGCTAGCGGGGCCAACAGATACGCAGTATTTT.

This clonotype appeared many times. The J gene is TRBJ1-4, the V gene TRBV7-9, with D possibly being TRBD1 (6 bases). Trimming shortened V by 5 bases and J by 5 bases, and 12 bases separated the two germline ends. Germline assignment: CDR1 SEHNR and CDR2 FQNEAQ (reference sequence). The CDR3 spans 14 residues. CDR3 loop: CASSPTGRNEKLFF. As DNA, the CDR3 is TGTGCCAGCAGCCCGACAGGACGCAATGAAAAACTGTTTTTT.